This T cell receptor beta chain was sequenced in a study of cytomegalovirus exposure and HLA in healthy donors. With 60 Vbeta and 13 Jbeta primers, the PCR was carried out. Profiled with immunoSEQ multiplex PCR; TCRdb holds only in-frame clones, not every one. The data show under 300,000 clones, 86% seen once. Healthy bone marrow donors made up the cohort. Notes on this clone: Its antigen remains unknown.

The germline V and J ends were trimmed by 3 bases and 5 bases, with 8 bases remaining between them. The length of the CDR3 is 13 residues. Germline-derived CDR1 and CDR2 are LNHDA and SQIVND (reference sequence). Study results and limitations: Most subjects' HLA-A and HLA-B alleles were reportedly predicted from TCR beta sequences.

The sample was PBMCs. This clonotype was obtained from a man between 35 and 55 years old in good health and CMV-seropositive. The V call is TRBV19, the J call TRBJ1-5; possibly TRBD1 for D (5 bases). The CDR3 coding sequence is TGTGCCAGTAGTATGGGGGGGGATCAGCCCCAGCATTTT. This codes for CASSMGGDQPQHF.